This T cell receptor (beta chain) comes out of a study of graft-versus-host responses after intestinal transplantation. General study results and limits: Detected in recipient marrow were GvH clones, some of which were first observed in ileum or blood.

The table lists this clone with a few counts. The antigen is unknown. Some clones are missing from TCRdb's copy, which holds only in-frame ones; the method was immunoSEQ multiplex PCR. Here the sample spans just under 6,500 clones, about four fifths being singletons. This CDR3 has 15 amino acids. V lost 5 bases to trimming and J lost 0 bases, with 12 bases between them. CDR1 SGHRS and CDR2 YFSETQ come from the germline V gene. The starting material, graft tissue, was processed to release intraepithelial and lamina propria lymphocytes. The TCR was taken from a human patient who received an intestinal transplant, so some T cells may come from the graft donor. The V and J genes are TRBV5-1 and TRBJ2-1; possibly TRBD2 for D (5 bases). Material: ileum tissue, obtained approximately 290 days after intestinal transplant. In DNA, the CDR3 is TGCGCCAGCAGTAGCGACGTTAGCTCCTACAATGAGCAGTTCTTC. Its protein product is CASSSDVSSYNEQFF.